This T cell receptor beta chain was profiled in a study of blood T cell repertoires in COVID-19 (dated by TCRdb to the early 2020s). As for the study more broadly: Samples from collaborators originated in the United States, Italy and Spain and spanned both the acute and convalescent phases of COVID-19. The material from the prospective study consisted of cDNA or gDNA derived from T cells, B-cell-depleted T cells, or PBMCs. The dataset comprised deeply sampled blood TCRbeta repertoires from subjects exposed to, actively infected with, or recovered from COVID-19. The repertoires were released in a freely available public database intended as a resource for research on the immune response to SARS-CoV-2. Samples were obtained from the ongoing ImmuneRACE study (first 160 participants) and from roughly 1,300 subjects provided by 6 global collaborators. Nearly every sample came with metadata listing a de-identified subject ID, COVID-19 status, age in years and sex. HLA class I and class II types, where available, came from metadata supplied by the sample provider rather than from assay-based typing.

The paper's findings and limits, for the study overall: Clinical and demographic metadata were provided uncurated, with the amount varying by source and participant.

CDR1 and CDR2 are read off the germline V gene as SGHVS and FQNEAQ. The trim is 5 bases for V and 0 bases for J, with a gap of 9 bases between the germline ends. The CDR3, cysteine through phenylalanine, is 14 amino acids long. The only DNA kept is the CDR3, 42 bases in frame from the first base. TCRbeta CDR3 regions were amplified from genomic DNA using the immunoSEQ Assay, a bias-controlled multiplex PCR. For the original study's pipeline: The number of nucleated cells in each sample was estimated from the amplification of reference gene primers within the assay. To quantify the absolute abundance of each unique TCRbeta CDR3 rearrangement, sequence reads were collapsed and filtered. Productive Simpson clonality was computed per sample as the square root of Simpson's diversity index over productive rearrangements. The table was pulled from immuneACCESS by TCRdb, which kept in-frame rearrangements only. Such tables lose some clones; where checked, under half of the loss comes from unresolved V genes, and the rest has no known cause. Clone size and V and J calls were adopted from that table, with D and trimming inferred from the DNA. The sample data list fewer than 250,000 clones, and 82% of these were observed just once. 12% of the sample goes to the ten largest clones.

As for this clone: This receptor's antigen is unknown. The record has no base qualities; no much larger clone is one base away.

Whole blood was collected in K2EDTA tubes by collaborating institutions according to the institutions' own protocols. Collaborator samples were shipped for TCRbeta analysis as frozen whole blood, isolated PBMCs, or DNA extracted from either sample type. The receptor was isolated from a woman aged 40 to 55 with acute or convalescent COVID-19. Input material: peripheral blood. Here the chain combines TRBV7-8 and TRBJ2-3; the D gene is not confidently resolved. The CDR3 here reads CASSIKTSTDTQYF. The DNA reads TGTGCCAGCAGCATAAAGACTAGCACAGATACGCAGTATTTT. With the portions outside the CDR3 filled from the reference TRBV7-8 and TRBJ2-3 genes, the complete variable region becomes GAGVSQSPRYKVAKRGQDVALRCDPISGHVSLFWYQQALGQGPEFLTYFQNEAQLDKSGLPSDRFFAERPEGSVSTLKIQRTQQEDSAVYLCASSIKTSTDTQYFGPGTRLTVL.